Below, 32 T cell receptor beta chains from the same sample are listed, as sequenced in a study of blood T cell repertoires in COVID-19. The table came from immunoSEQ multiplex PCR; TCRdb's copy has only in-frame clones and leaves some out. The table has 30,000 to 40,000 clones, about 90% seen once. The source material was peripheral blood. All receptors come from a woman in her thirties in a cohort sampled during active COVID-19.

This sequence joins TRBV12-2 and TRBJ2-1; the table gives TRBD2 as D, unverified against the DNA. TRBV12-2 is noted as a pseudogene. The CDR3 is made up of 16 amino acids. This CDR3 is CASRFLGTSGHNEQFF. For the CDR3, the DNA is TGTGCAAGTCGTTTTCTTGGGACTAGCGGACACAATGAGCAGTTCTTC.

The chain joins TRBV9 to TRBJ1-6; D possibly corresponds to TRBD1 (6 bases). Trimming removed 4 bases from V and 10 bases from J, with 24 bases in between. The CDR3 contains 17 residues. Germline assignment: CDR1 SGDLS and CDR2 YYNGEE. CDR3 region: CASSSGHSYEFNSPLHF. The CDR3 nucleotides read TGTGCCAGCAGCTCGGGACATTCCTACGAGTTTAACTCACCCCTCCACTTT. The full variable domain, in which reference TRBV9 and TRBJ1-6 provide the parts outside the CDR3, is DSGVTQTPKHLITATGQRVTLRCSPRSGDLSVYWYQQSLDQGLQFLIQYYNGEERAKGNILERFSAQQFPDLHSELNLSSLELGDSALYFCASSSGHSYEFNSPLHFGNGTRLTVT.

The chain carries TRBV7-2 and TRBJ2-7; TRBD2 aligns across 8 bases. V was pared by 5 bases and J by 4 bases, with 4 bases of the junction left unmatched. The CDR3 is 13 residues long. Germline V lookup: CDR1 SGHTA, CDR2 FQGNSA. The CDR3: CASSRGLGYEQYF. The CDR3 DNA is TGTGCCAGCAGCAGGGGACTAGGGTACGAGCAGTACTTC.

The chain combines TRBV5-1 with TRBJ1-1, with 7 bases lining up with TRBD1. Trimming took 0 bases from V and 4 from J; bases not matched to a gene: 9. The CDR3 runs to 16 residues. The germline gives CDR1 SGHRS, CDR2 YFSETQ. The CDR3 nucleotides are TGCGCCAGCAGCTTGGCCCCGACAGGGCCGGGCACTGAAGCTTTCTTT. This sequence encodes CASSLAPTGPGTEAFF.

The chain links TRBV11-1 to TRBJ2-3, with a possible D match to TRBD1 (6 bases). The ends were cut back, 3 bases at V and 0 bases at J, with 10 bases in the middle. The germline V gene has CDR1 SGHAT and CDR2 FQDESV (reference sequence). The CDR3 length is 15 residues. The CDR3 nucleotides read TGTGCCAGCAGCTTCGGACAGCCAAGCACAGATACGCAGTATTTT. It is translated as CASSFGQPSTDTQYF. The whole variable domain, filled in from reference TRBV11-1 and TRBJ2-3, reads EAEVAQSPRYKITEKSQAVAFWCDPISGHATLYWYRQILGQGPELLVQFQDESVVDDSQLPKDRFSAERLKGVDSTLKIQPAELGDSAMYLCASSFGQPSTDTQYFGPGTRLTVL.

The rearrangement joins TRBV19 to TRBJ2-5, with D perhaps TRBD2 (6 bases). CDR1 and CDR2 (germline): LNHDA, SQIVND (reference sequence). The V gene lost 6 bases and the J gene lost 1 base, with 15 bases spanning the gap. The CDR3 length is 15 residues. For the CDR3, the DNA is TGTGCCAGTAGGGACCGCCGACTAGTCCAAGAGACCCAGTACTTC. This gives the protein CASRDRRLVQETQYF.

The rearrangement uses TRBV7-2 and TRBJ2-7; a weak D match, TRBD2 (6 bases). The CDR3 runs to 15 residues. Deletions cut 1 base from V and 4 bases from J, with 14 bases between. CDR1 and CDR2 from the germline V gene are SGHTA and FQGNSA. DNA for the CDR3: TGTGCCAGCAGCTTAGGTTCGGGGGTGGCGTACGAGCAGTACTTC. This codes for CASSLGSGVAYEQYF.

The chain recombines TRBV19 with TRBJ2-7, with TRBD1 as a possible D gene (6 bases). The length of the CDR3 is 16 residues. Trimming stripped 2 bases from V and 4 bases from J, with 18 bases between. Per germline, CDR1 LNHDA and CDR2 SQIVND (reference sequence). The CDR3 nucleotides are TGTGCCAGTAGTATAAGGGCCGGGACACCGGTTTACGAGCAGTACTTC. Its translation is CASSIRAGTPVYEQYF. Looking up the rest from reference TRBV19 and TRBJ2-7 gives the full variable domain: DGGITQSPKYLFRKEGQNVTLSCEQNLNHDAMYWYRQDPGQGLRLIYYSQIVNDFQKGDIAEGYSVSREKKESFPLTVTSAQKNPTAFYLCASSIRAGTPVYEQYFGPGTRLTVT.

In this sample, this clone turned up a few times. The gene calls are TRBV19 and TRBJ1-5; D ambiguous. Germline values: CDR1 LNHDA, CDR2 SQIVND (reference sequence). There are 11 residues in the CDR3. V was cut by 5 bases and J by 13 bases, with 12 bases left in between. CDR3 nucleotides: TGTGCCAGTAGTTCGGCGGGCCAGCAGCATTTT. Amino acids: CASSSAGQQHF.

The gene calls are TRBV4-3 and TRBJ2-1, with 7 bases matching TRBD2. After removal of 0 bases from V and 6 bases from J, the junction contained 11 bases not matched to a gene. Germline V lookup: CDR1 LGHNA, CDR2 YSLEER. The CDR3 consists of 17 residues. CDR3 sequence (DNA): TGCGCCAGCAGCCAAGATTTCGGACTAGGAATGATCAATGAGCAGTTCTTC. Translating gives CASSQDFGLGMINEQFF.

This clone has just one count. The chain carries TRBV3-1 (or the pseudogene TRBV3-2) and TRBJ2-2, with D possibly TRBD2 on 5 matching bases. This CDR3 comprises 16 residues. Germline V CDR1 and CDR2: LGHDT, YNNKEL (reference sequence). Trimming removed 1 base at V and 6 bases at J, with 15 bases between. CDR3 DNA: TGTGCCAGCAGCCAAGGGCGGGCAGTTGGAGCCGGGGAGCTGTTTTTT. Translation gives CASSQGRAVGAGELFF.

The CDR3 loop reads CASSPGQGDYGYTF. The CDR3 DNA is TGTGCCAGCAGCCCGGGACAGGGGGACTATGGCTACACCTTC. V is TRBV11-2 and J is TRBJ1-2; 11 positions agree with TRBD1. Germline V CDR1 and CDR2: SGHAT, FQNNGV. The trim removed 5 bases at V and 3 bases at J, leaving 2 bases unmatched. The CDR3 loop spans 14 amino acids.

The V call is TRBV6-5, the J call TRBJ1-1; TRBD1 matches 7 bases. This CDR3 is 15 amino acids long. The V segment lost 6 bases and the J segment 1 base; nucleotides outside the gene matches: 8. The germline V gene has CDR1 MNHEY and CDR2 SVGAGI. The CDR3 reads CASRADRERNTEAFF. CDR3 bases: TGTGCCAGCAGGGCCGACAGGGAGCGGAACACTGAAGCTTTCTTT.

This clone was found once. This chain uses TRBV18 with TRBJ1-2; 7 nucleotides match TRBD1. Germline loops: CDR1 KGHSH, CDR2 LQKENI. The CDR3 consists of 13 residues. J was trimmed by 4 bases and V by 2 bases; bases with no gene match: 1. In nucleotides, the CDR3 is TGTGCCAGCTCACCAGCAGGGGGCTATGGCTACACCTTC. Its protein product is CASSPAGGYGYTF. Full variable domain (rest looked up from reference TRBV18 and TRBJ1-2): NAGVMQNPRHLVRRRGQEARLRCSPMKGHSHVYWYRQLPEEGLKFMVYLQKENIIDESGMPKERFSAEFPKEGPSILRIQQVVRGDSAAYFCASSPAGGYGYTFGSGTRLTVV.

This chain links TRBV3-1 (or the pseudogene TRBV3-2) with TRBJ2-1; weak D call: TRBD2 (6 bases). This CDR3 contains 13 residues. Germline V gives CDR1 LGHDT, CDR2 YNNKEL (reference sequence). V gave up 3 bases and J gave up 4 bases, with 7 bases separating them. Here the CDR3 DNA reads TGTGCCAGCAGCCAGGGACTGTACAATGAGCAGTTCTTC. Its protein is CASSQGLYNEQFF.

The chain links TRBV24-1 to TRBJ2-5, with 7 bases fitting TRBD2. Germline V CDR1 and CDR2: KGHDR, SFDVKD. V dropped 4 bases and J dropped 2; count of bases not matched to a gene: 6. This CDR3 region has 15 residues. The CDR3 loop reads CATSERGGSQETQYF. The CDR3 nucleotides are TGTGCCACCAGTGAGAGGGGAGGGTCACAAGAGACCCAGTACTTC.

CDR3 amino acids: CASRRDRANTGELFF. As DNA, the CDR3 is TGTGCCAGCAGAAGGGACAGAGCGAACACCGGGGAGCTGTTTTTT. This sequence joins TRBV2 and TRBJ2-2, with 7 bases that match TRBD1. The CDR3 has 15 residues. V lost 6 bases and J lost 0; bases outside the gene matches: 4. Per the germline V gene, CDR1 is SNHLY and CDR2 is FYNNEI.

The chain combines TRBV19 with TRBJ1-3; D is unresolved. The germline V gene has CDR1 LNHDA and CDR2 SQIVND (reference sequence). The V end was cut by 0 bases, the J end by 0 bases, with 6 bases between. CDR3 length: 15 amino acids. Here the CDR3 reads CASSIDGSSGNTIYF. In DNA, the CDR3 is TGTGCCAGTAGTATAGACGGGAGCTCTGGAAACACCATATATTTT.

The chain combines TRBV19 with TRBJ2-3, with TRBD2 identical over 9 bases. V shed 4 bases and J 3 bases; nucleotides not matched to a gene: 2. Germline loops: CDR1 LNHDA, CDR2 SQIVND (reference sequence). The CDR3 totals 14 residues. CDR3 region: CASSTGLATDTQYF. CDR3 bases: TGTGCCAGTAGTACGGGACTAGCAACAGATACGCAGTATTTT.

The chain recombines TRBV11-3 with TRBJ2-2, with no clear D. CDR3 length: 12 amino acids. The ends were cut back, 5 bases at V and 5 bases at J, with 6 bases in the middle. The germline CDR1 and CDR2 sequences are SGHNT and YENEEA. In DNA form, the CDR3 reads TGTGCCAGCAGCCCTCTAACCGGGGAGCTGTTTTTT. It codes for CASSPLTGELFF.

The V and J genes are TRBV5-1 and TRBJ2-5; 9 nucleotides match TRBD2. Germline loops: CDR1 SGHRS, CDR2 YFSETQ. Trimming at V came to 5 bases and at J to 5 bases, leaving 7 bases not matched to a gene. The CDR3 consists of 14 residues. The CDR3 protein is CASSKREVRETQYF. The CDR3 DNA reads as TGCGCCAGCAGTAAGCGGGAGGTGCGGGAGACCCAGTACTTC.

A single count supports this clone. V usage is TRBV15 and J usage is TRBJ2-1, with 13 nucleotides matching TRBD2. CDR1 is LNHNV and CDR2 is YYDKDF in the germline V gene (reference sequence). The CDR3 loop spans 17 amino acids. V was clipped by 0 bases and J by 12 bases; unmatched bases: 11. The CDR3 DNA reads TGTGCCACCAGCAGAGATCAAGGAGGACTAGCGGGAGATACGCAGTTCTTC. It translates to CATSRDQGGLAGDTQFF.

The V gene is TRBV20-1, the J gene TRBJ2-3, with 14 bases that match TRBD2. Looked up from germline, CDR1 is DFQATT and CDR2 is SNEGSKA (reference sequence). The CDR3 length is 18 residues. V lost 3 bases and J lost 4; bases outside the gene matches: 12. The CDR3 DNA is TGCAGTGCTAGTTCACGGGGGGGACTAGCGGGAGTAGCAGATACGCAGTATTTT. This sequence encodes CSASSRGGLAGVADTQYF.

This chain links TRBV30 with TRBJ2-2, with 8 bases identical to TRBD2. Germline assignment: CDR1 GTSNPN and CDR2 SVGIG (reference sequence). The CDR3 spans 13 residues. The junction had 2 bases not matched to a gene; V was cut back by 3 bases and J by 5 bases. CDR3 nucleotides: TGTGCCTGGAGACTAGCGGCGACCGGGGAGCTGTTTTTT. Amino acid sequence: CAWRLAATGELFF.

The V call is TRBV4-1, the J call TRBJ2-7; TRBD2 agrees at 12 bases. V was clipped by 4 bases and J by 0 bases; unmatched bases: 4. Germline values: CDR1 MGHRA, CDR2 YSYEKL. This CDR3 spans 16 amino acids. In DNA form, the CDR3 reads TGCGCCAGCAGCCGAGAGACTAGCGGGAGCTCCTACGAGCAGTACTTC. Its protein is CASSRETSGSSYEQYF.

This chain uses TRBV4-2 with TRBJ1-2; 7 bases fit TRBD1. The CDR3 is made up of 12 amino acids. The V and J ends lost 4 bases and 7 bases, in that order; junction bases with no gene match: 3. Per germline, CDR1 LGHNA and CDR2 YNFKEQ. The CDR3 DNA is TGTGCCAGCAGCCGTACAGGGGCTGGCTACACCTTC. This sequence encodes CASSRTGAGYTF.

The rearrangement uses TRBV30 and TRBJ2-1; D is possibly TRBD1 (6 bases). The germline V gene encodes CDR1 GTSNPN and CDR2 SVGIG (reference sequence). The CDR3 sequence is 15 residues long. Trimming pared 4 bases from V and 6 bases from J, leaving 19 bases between. The CDR3 region is CAWTTGPQGLNEQFF. The CDR3 nucleotides are TGTGCCTGGACCACGGGCCCTCAGGGGCTCAATGAGCAGTTCTTC.

The CDR3, as DNA: TGTGCCAGCAGCGGAGACAGGGCCGCCGGGGAGCTGTTTTTT. It is translated as CASSGDRAAGELFF. The rearrangement joins TRBV21-1 to TRBJ2-2; the tabulated D call, TRBD1, remains unverified against the DNA. TRBV21-1 is flagged as a pseudogene. CDR3 size: 14 residues.

The CDR3 region is CASSSATQGAYQPQHF. The CDR3 coding sequence is TGTGCCAGCAGCTCAGCCACACAGGGGGCGTATCAGCCCCAGCATTTT. The V and J genes are TRBV5-6 and TRBJ1-5; 9 bases line up with TRBD1. In germline, CDR1 is SGHDT, CDR2 YYEEEE. CDR3 length: 16 amino acids. V trimming: 3 bases; J trimming: 5 bases; junction bases outside the gene matches: 9.

CDR3 DNA: TGTGCCAGCAGCTACTTAGCGGGAGGGCCCGGGGAGACCCAGTACTTC. Protein: CASSYLAGGPGETQYF. This chain joins TRBV27 and TRBJ2-5, with 11 bases that match TRBD2. CDR1 and CDR2 (germline): MNHEY, SMNVEV (reference sequence). There are 16 residues in the CDR3. Unmatched junction bases numbered 11, after V lost 6 bases and J lost 5 bases.

The chain links TRBV10-3 to TRBJ1-2, with D perhaps matching TRBD1 (6 bases). The CDR3 loop spans 11 amino acids. Trimming cost V 8 bases and J 6 bases, with 10 bases left between them. The germline V gene encodes CDR1 ENHRY and CDR2 SYGVKD. The CDR3 loop reads CAIGGGDGYTF. In DNA, the CDR3 is TGTGCCATCGGGGGGGGCGATGGCTACACCTTC.

The gene calls are TRBV21-1 and TRBJ1-1; the table assigns TRBD1, which was not confirmed against the DNA. TRBV21-1 is designated a pseudogene. This CDR3 spans 17 amino acids. This CDR3 reads CASKMQGTESPITEAFF. The CDR3 region has the DNA TGTGCCAGCAAGATGCAGGGGACCGAATCGCCGATCACTGAAGCTTTCTTT.